This T cell receptor beta chain was identified during a study of cytomegalovirus exposure and HLA in healthy donors. General study results and limits: Indistinguishability led to the exclusion of some V segments, TRBV6-2 and TRBV6-3 included.

Concerning this clone itself: The antigen is undetermined.

Primers included in the PCR were 60 Vbeta and 13 Jbeta primers. Profiling relied on immunoSEQ multiplex PCR, and the TCRdb table lists in-frame clones only, not all of them. The table includes 85,000 to 120,000 clones, more than 75% detected once. CDR1 is MGHRA and CDR2 is YSYEKL in the germline V gene. This CDR3 comprises 15 residues. V lost 1 base and J lost 4, with 11 bases in between. The V call is TRBV4-1, the J call TRBJ1-5; maybe TRBD1 (5 bases). The sequence came from a woman in her 50s in good health and CMV-seropositive. Sequencing was carried out using PBMCs. This CDR3 reads CASSQVAGYNQPQHF. For the CDR3, the DNA is TGCGCCAGCAGCCAAGTGGCAGGGTATAATCAGCCCCAGCATTTT.